These 17 T cell receptor beta chains were sequenced from one sample in a study of blood T cell repertoires in COVID-19. TCRdb's table, derived via immunoSEQ multiplex PCR, lists solely in-frame clones and lacks some. The sample includes approximately 310,000 clones, 85% of them seen just once. The sequenced material came from PBMCs or T cells enriched from blood (not recorded which). The receptors shown here come from a woman aged 25 to 39 who had been exposed to COVID-19.

In nucleotides, the CDR3 is TGTGCCAGCAGTCACAACAGGGGTTACTCCTACAATGAGCAGTTCTTC. Translated, it gives CASSHNRGYSYNEQFF. The chain combines TRBV28 with TRBJ2-1; 7 bases are shared with TRBD1. Germline V gene sequence: CDR1 MDHEN, CDR2 SYDVKM. V gave up 5 bases and J gave up 0 bases; unmatched junction bases: 7. CDR3 length equals 16 residues.

The chain links TRBV6-5 to TRBJ2-3, with TRBD2 matching over 8 bases. The CDR3 contains 14 residues. Per the germline V gene, CDR1 is MNHEY and CDR2 is SVGAGI. Germline trimming cut 6 bases from V and 4 bases from J; bases unmatched to any gene: 6. CDR3 in DNA: TGTGCCAGCAGCGATGAGCGGGGGCCAGATACGCAGTATTTT. Protein product: CASSDERGPDTQYF.

The gene calls are TRBV5-6 and TRBJ1-1, with a possible D match to TRBD1 (5 bases). Germline V CDR1 and CDR2: SGHDT, YYEEEE. V was trimmed by 9 bases and J by 5 bases, leaving 14 bases between them. The CDR3 runs to 12 residues. In DNA, the CDR3 is TGTGCCACCGGCCCTACAGGAACTGAAGCTTTCTTT. It encodes CATGPTGTEAFF.

The chain carries TRBV29-1 and TRBJ1-6; 8 nucleotides agree with TRBD1. CDR1 and CDR2 from the germline V gene are SQVTM and ANQGSEA. The CDR3 runs 16 residues. Trimming cost V 6 bases and J 0 bases; bases outside gene matches: 7. CDR3 loop: CSVVDRGSSYNSPLHF. In DNA form, the CDR3 reads TGCAGCGTGGTAGACAGGGGAAGCTCCTATAATTCACCCCTCCACTTT.

This sequence joins TRBV5-1 and TRBJ1-4; 9 nucleotides agree with TRBD1. J gave up 6 bases and V 3 bases, and 3 bases lay outside the gene matches. This CDR3 contains 14 residues. CDR1 SGHRS and CDR2 YFSETQ come from the germline V gene. CDR3 DNA sequence: TGCGCCAGCAGCTCCGACAGGGGGGATGAAAAACTGTTTTTT. Translation gives CASSSDRGDEKLFF.

The chain has TRBV24-1 and TRBJ2-1; 12 bases are a match to TRBD1. The CDR3 spans 16 residues. Germline V CDR1 and CDR2: KGHDR, SFDVKD. Unmatched junction bases numbered 11, after V lost 7 bases and J lost 8 bases. CDR3 sequence: CATRGTGGEERDEQFF. CDR3 nucleotides: TGTGCCACCAGGGGGACAGGGGGCGAGGAAAGGGATGAGCAGTTCTTC.

This rearrangement joins TRBV11-2 to TRBJ2-3, with a tentative D call TRBD2 (6 bases). The germline V gene encodes CDR1 SGHAT and CDR2 FQNNGV. This CDR3 has 14 residues. Trimming removed 1 base from V and 4 bases from J, with 9 bases in between. The CDR3 DNA follows: TGTGCCAGCAGCTTAGGTGGAGGGGCAGATACGCAGTATTTT. Its protein product is CASSLGGGADTQYF.

The rearrangement links TRBV28 to TRBJ2-3; 12 nucleotides line up with TRBD2. The ends lost 10 bases at V and 4 bases at J; junction bases unmatched: 9. CDR1 is MDHEN and CDR2 is SYDVKM in the germline V gene. The CDR3 runs 15 residues. The CDR3 DNA reads TGTGCCACCAATCTAGCGGGAGGGCCGTCAGATACGCAGTATTTT. This codes for CATNLAGGPSDTQYF.

The V and J genes are TRBV3-1 (or the pseudogene TRBV3-2) and TRBJ1-2; the match to TRBD1 covers 12 bases. Trimming took 5 bases from V and 4 from J; bases not matched to a gene: 8. Germline CDR1 is LGHDT and CDR2 is YNNKEL (reference sequence). The CDR3 has 16 amino acids. CDR3 in DNA: TGTGCCAGCAGCTTACCCGGGACAGGGGGCGTCTATGGCTACACCTTC. Amino acids: CASSLPGTGGVYGYTF.

The V call is TRBV2, the J call TRBJ1-3; D unresolved. The CDR3 has 16 residues. Between the trimmed V and J ends, which lost 0 bases and 1 base, there was a span of 10 bases. CDR1 and CDR2 from the germline V gene are SNHLY and FYNNEI. CDR3 sequence (DNA): TGTGCCAGCAGTGAAGCCCGAAGCATGTCTGGAAACACCATATATTTT. It translates to CASSEARSMSGNTIYF.

The rearrangement links TRBV6-5 to TRBJ1-2, with a weak D call TRBD1 (6 bases). The length of the CDR3 is 14 residues. Germline V gene lookup returns CDR1 MNHEY and CDR2 SVGAGI. Trimming left V 6 bases short and J 0 bases short, with 11 bases between. The CDR3: CASRQQGANYGYTF. In nucleotides, the CDR3 is TGTGCCAGCAGGCAACAGGGAGCTAACTATGGCTACACCTTC.

The V gene is TRBV3-1 (or the pseudogene TRBV3-2), the J gene TRBJ2-3; D gene ambiguous. Germline CDR1 and CDR2: LGHDT and YNNKEL (reference sequence). V was shortened by 2 bases and J by 2 bases, with 8 bases between the two germline ends. CDR3 length: 14 amino acids. For the CDR3, the DNA is TGTGCCAGCAGCCAATTAGCATACACAGATACGCAGTATTTT. This sequence encodes CASSQLAYTDTQYF.

V usage is TRBV5-1 and J usage is TRBJ1-1; TRBD1 aligns across 7 bases. Per the germline V gene, CDR1 is SGHRS and CDR2 is YFSETQ. J gave up 2 bases and V 0 bases, and 4 bases lay outside the gene matches. The CDR3 loop spans 15 amino acids. CDR3 region: CASSLGTGSNTEAFF. The CDR3 DNA is TGCGCCAGCAGCTTGGGGACAGGAAGTAACACTGAAGCTTTCTTT.

This CDR3 reads CASSLTDRHEQYF. CDR3 DNA sequence: TGTGCCAGCAGCTTAACAGATAGGCACGAGCAGTACTTC. The chain recombines TRBV7-9 with TRBJ2-7; D is unclear. The CDR3 has 13 residues. Looked up from germline, CDR1 is SEHNR and CDR2 is FQNEAQ (reference sequence). V was clipped by 2 bases and J by 5 bases, with 10 bases between them.

The chain carries TRBV7-9 and TRBJ1-4; D ambiguous. Looked up from germline, CDR1 is SEHNR and CDR2 is FQNEAQ (reference sequence). This CDR3 spans 13 amino acids. V lost 0 bases, J lost 11 bases, and 10 bases lay in between. CDR3 in amino acids: CASSLALDNKLFF. CDR3 bases: TGTGCCAGCAGCTTAGCGCTCGACAACAAACTGTTTTTT.

The CDR3 DNA sequence: TGTGCCTGGACCGTGCAGGGGTCCTATGGCTACACCTTC. Translation: CAWTVQGSYGYTF. This sequence joins TRBV30 and TRBJ1-2, with D perhaps matching TRBD1 (6 bases). There are 13 residues in the CDR3. Germline loops: CDR1 GTSNPN, CDR2 SVGIG (reference sequence). Trimming removed 4 bases at V and 4 bases at J, with 13 bases between.

V is TRBV5-1 and J is TRBJ1-3; 9 bases map to TRBD1. Trimming took 6 bases from V and 5 from J; bases not matched to a gene: 6. Germline V gives CDR1 SGHRS, CDR2 YFSETQ. CDR3 size: 14 residues. In DNA form, the CDR3 reads TGCGCCAGCACCGAGACAGGGGGGAGAAACACCATATATTTT. Protein: CASTETGGRNTIYF. Supplemented by reference TRBV5-1 and TRBJ1-3, the full variable domain reads KAGVTQTPRYLIKTRGQQVTLSCSPISGHRSVSWYQQTPGQGLQFLFEYFSETQRNKGNFPGRFSGRQFSNSRSEMNVSTLELGDSALYLCASTETGGRNTIYFGEGSWLTVV.